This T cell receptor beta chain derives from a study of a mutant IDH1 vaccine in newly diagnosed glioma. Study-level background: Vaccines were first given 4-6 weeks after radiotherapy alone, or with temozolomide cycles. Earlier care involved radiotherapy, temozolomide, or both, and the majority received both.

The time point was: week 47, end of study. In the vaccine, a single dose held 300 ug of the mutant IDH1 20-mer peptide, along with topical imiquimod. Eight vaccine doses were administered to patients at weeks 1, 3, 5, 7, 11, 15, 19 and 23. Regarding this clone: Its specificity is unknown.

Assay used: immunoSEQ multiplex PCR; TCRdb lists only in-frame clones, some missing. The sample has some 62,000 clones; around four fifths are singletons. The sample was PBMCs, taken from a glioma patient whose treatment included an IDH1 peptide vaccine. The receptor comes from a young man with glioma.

In DNA, the CDR3 is TGTGCCAGCAGTTACGGAGTCTCTGGAAACACCATATATTTT. It specifies CASSYGVSGNTIYF. This chain joins TRBV6-6 and TRBJ1-3, with D hard to call. V lost 2 bases, J lost 0 bases, and 5 bases lay in between. CDR3 size: 14 residues. The germline V gene has CDR1 MNHNY and CDR2 SVGAGI (reference sequence).